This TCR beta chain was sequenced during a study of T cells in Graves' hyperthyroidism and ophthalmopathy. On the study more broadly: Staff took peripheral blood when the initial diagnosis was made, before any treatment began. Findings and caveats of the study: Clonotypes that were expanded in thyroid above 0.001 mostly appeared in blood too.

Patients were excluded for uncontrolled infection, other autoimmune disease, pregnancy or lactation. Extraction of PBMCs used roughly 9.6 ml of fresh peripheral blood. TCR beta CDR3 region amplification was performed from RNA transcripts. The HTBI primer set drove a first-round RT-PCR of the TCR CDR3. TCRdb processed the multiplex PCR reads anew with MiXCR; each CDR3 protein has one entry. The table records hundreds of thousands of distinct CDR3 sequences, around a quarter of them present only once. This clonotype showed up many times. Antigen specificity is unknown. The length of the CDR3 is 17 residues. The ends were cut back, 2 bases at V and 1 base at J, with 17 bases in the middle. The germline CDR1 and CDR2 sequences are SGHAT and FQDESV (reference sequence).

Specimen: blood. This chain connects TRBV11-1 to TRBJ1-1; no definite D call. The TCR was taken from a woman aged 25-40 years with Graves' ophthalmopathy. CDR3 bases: TGTGCCAGCAGCTTACCAGACGTGTATGGAGCGAACACTGAAGCTTTCTTT. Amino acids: CASSLPDVYGANTEAFF.